The text below deals with one TCR beta chain. The data were taken from a study of T cell responses to AZD1222 COVID-19 vaccine. This CDR3 is 16 amino acids long. Per the germline V gene, CDR1 is SGDLS and CDR2 is YYNGEE. V dropped 0 bases and J dropped 5; count of bases not matched to a gene: 8. Sequenced by immunoSEQ multiplex PCR; TCRdb stores in-frame clones only, minus some. The repertoire holds more than 150,000 clones, about 88% seen once, with about 24% in the top ten. The chain joins TRBV9 to TRBJ2-5, with TRBD2 identical over 9 bases. The material sequenced was peripheral blood, taken 28 days after the second AZD1222 dose. This clonotype was obtained from an adult who received the AZD1222 COVID-19 vaccine. DNA of the CDR3: TGTGCCAGCAGCGTAGGGAATAGCGGGAGTGAGGAGACCCAGTACTTC. This sequence encodes CASSVGNSGSEETQYF.